The 12 T cell receptor beta chains in this list originate from one sample, sequenced in a study of cytomegalovirus exposure and HLA in healthy donors (dated by TCRdb to the late 2010s). Library prep was done by the immunoSEQ multiplex PCR assay. The multiplex PCR relied on a mix of 60 forward primers for TCR Vbeta segments and 13 reverse primers for TCR Jbeta segments. TCRdb carries this immuneACCESS record with in-frame sequences only. Its versions omit some clonotypes, under half of them owing to an unresolved V gene in the studies checked, with the rest unexplained. The sample's clone listing holds roughly 73,000 clones. The ten largest clones capture roughly 15% of the sample. Sequencing was performed on PBMCs. Source of these receptors: a man aged 45-65 years in good health and CMV-seropositive.

The V gene is TRBV9, the J gene TRBJ1-1; 11 nucleotides align to TRBD1. This CDR3 region has 14 residues. With V trimmed by 2 bases and J by 7 bases, 4 bases remained unmatched. In germline, CDR1 is SGDLS, CDR2 YYNGEE. CDR3 sequence: CASSVRDRGDEAFF. The CDR3 region has the DNA TGTGCCAGCAGCGTCCGGGACAGGGGGGATGAAGCTTTCTTT. Supplemented by reference TRBV9 and TRBJ1-1, the full variable domain reads DSGVTQTPKHLITATGQRVTLRCSPRSGDLSVYWYQQSLDQGLQFLIQYYNGEERAKGNILERFSAQQFPDLHSELNLSSLELGDSALYFCASSVRDRGDEAFFGQGTRLTVV.

Points on this clone: This sample also contains other DNA sequences that code for the same CDR3. The chain uses TRBV6-5 and TRBJ1-3; possibly TRBD1 for D (6 bases). The ends were cut back, 6 bases at V and 4 bases at J, with 7 bases in the middle. This CDR3 region has 12 residues. Germline assignment: CDR1 MNHEY and CDR2 SVGAGI. The CDR3 DNA follows: TGTGCCAGCAGCGACAGGGGAAACACCATATATTTT. As protein: CASSDRGNTIYF.

V is TRBV4-1 and J is TRBJ1-6; D is ambiguous. The CDR3 is 15 amino acids. Trimming stripped 1 base from V and 10 bases from J, with 14 bases between. From germline, CDR1 is MGHRA and CDR2 YSYEKL. DNA of the CDR3: TGCGCCAGCAGCCAAGGGGTCAAGACAATATCACCCCTCCACTTT. This encodes CASSQGVKTISPLHF.

The rearrangement uses TRBV4-1 and TRBJ2-1, with TRBD2 matching over 9 bases. The V segment lost 1 base and the J segment 1 base; nucleotides outside the gene matches: 5. Germline loops: CDR1 MGHRA, CDR2 YSYEKL. The CDR3 runs to 17 residues. The CDR3: CASSQGGAGGSYNEQFF. CDR3 DNA sequence: TGCGCCAGCAGCCAAGGTGGAGCGGGAGGATCCTACAATGAGCAGTTCTTC.

For the CDR3, the DNA is TGTGCCAGCAGCGGGGCACAGGGCGAGGGCTATGGCTACACCTTC. Amino acids: CASSGAQGEGYGYTF. The rearrangement uses TRBV9 and TRBJ1-2; maybe TRBD1 (6 bases). Germline-derived CDR1 and CDR2 are SGDLS and YYNGEE. The V end lost 3 bases, the J end lost 4 bases, and 16 bases lay between the germline ends. This CDR3 contains 15 residues.

This chain uses TRBV7-9 with TRBJ2-1, with D possibly TRBD1 on 5 matching bases. The germline V gene encodes CDR1 SEHNR and CDR2 FQNEAQ (reference sequence). The CDR3 has 13 residues. Trimming pared 6 bases from V and 4 bases from J, leaving 10 bases between. The CDR3 sequence is CASSFQGYNEQFF. CDR3 DNA: TGTGCCAGCAGTTTCCAGGGATACAATGAGCAGTTCTTC.

V and J are TRBV5-1 and TRBJ1-2; no firm D call. This CDR3 has 12 amino acids. The germline V and J ends were trimmed by 4 bases and 8 bases, with 12 bases remaining between them. Germline lookup yields CDR1 SGHRS and CDR2 YFSETQ. CDR3 loop: CASSPRLGGYTF. CDR3 DNA: TGCGCCAGCAGCCCCCGACTCGGGGGCTACACCTTC.

CDR3 region: CASSFSGRDTDTQYF. CDR3 sequence (DNA): TGTGCCAGCAGCTTCAGCGGGAGGGACACAGATACGCAGTATTTT. J is TRBJ2-3 and V is TRBV7-9, with 10 positions matching TRBD2. Germline trimming cut 3 bases from V and 2 bases from J; bases unmatched to any gene: 2. The CDR3 is 15 residues long. In germline, CDR1 is SEHNR, CDR2 FQNEAQ (reference sequence).

The chain links TRBV6-1 to TRBJ2-5, with 13 bases matching TRBD2. CDR3 length equals 15 residues. In germline, CDR1 is MNHNS, CDR2 SASEGT. V trimming: 5 bases; J trimming: 11 bases; junction bases outside the gene matches: 11. CDR3 sequence reads: CASSSGLAGDGEQYF. DNA of the CDR3: TGTGCCAGCAGTTCCGGACTAGCGGGAGATGGAGAGCAGTACTTC.

V is TRBV10-1 and J is TRBJ2-3; weak D call: TRBD2 (7 bases). There are 13 residues in the CDR3. V shed 6 bases and J shed 5 bases, with 12 bases lying between them. The germline V gene encodes CDR1 WNHNN and CDR2 SYGVQD (reference sequence). The CDR3 spells CASRGGAQDTQYF. In DNA, the CDR3 is TGCGCCAGCAGAGGGGGGGCCCAAGATACGCAGTATTTT.

The rearrangement uses TRBV5-4 and TRBJ2-3; 9 bases align to TRBD1. There are 16 residues in the CDR3. CDR1 and CDR2 (germline): SGHNT, YYREEE (reference sequence). V shed 0 bases and J 3 bases; nucleotides not matched to a gene: 5. The CDR3 sequence is CASSLVTGGWTDTQYF. CDR3 DNA sequence: TGTGCCAGCAGCTTGGTTACAGGGGGCTGGACAGATACGCAGTATTTT.

The CDR3 reads CASSEKGTGALLLNYGYTF. For the CDR3, the DNA is TGCGCCAGCAGTGAAAAAGGGACAGGGGCCCTCCTTCTCAACTATGGCTACACCTTC. The chain links TRBV10-2 to TRBJ1-2; the match to TRBD1 covers 10 bases. Germline CDR1 and CDR2: WSHSY and SAAADI. J gave up 2 bases and V 3 bases, and 15 bases lay outside the gene matches. The CDR3 contains 19 residues.